The entry below gives a single T cell receptor (beta chain) sequence along with its context. Antigen: not known. The sample belongs to a study of OX40 agonist ivuxolimab in advanced cancers. About the research overall: Having had anti-PD-1, anti-PD-L1 or anti-CTLA-4 therapy before was allowed, and approximately 40% had some.

The V and J ends lost 0 bases and 3 bases, in that order; junction bases with no gene match: 7. Germline V gene lookup returns CDR1 SGHRS and CDR2 YFSETQ. The length of the CDR3 is 16 residues. Study conclusions and caveats: At 0.1 to 3.0 mg/kg and by week 6, clonal expansion occurred in CD4+ and CD8+ blood T cells.

Profiled with immunoSEQ multiplex PCR; TCRdb holds only in-frame clones, not every one. This table holds tens of thousands of clones, almost 90% found once. The sequence was collected from an adult with an advanced solid tumor such as melanoma, head and neck, liver or kidney cancer. The chain uses TRBV5-1 and TRBJ2-7; 9 bases fit TRBD2. Sequencing used CD4+ or CD8+ T cells sorted from blood, obtained in a trial of the OX40 agonist ivuxolimab. The CDR3: CASSLEQASGIYEQYF. The CDR3 coding sequence is TGCGCCAGCAGCTTGGAACAAGCTAGCGGGATCTACGAGCAGTACTTC.